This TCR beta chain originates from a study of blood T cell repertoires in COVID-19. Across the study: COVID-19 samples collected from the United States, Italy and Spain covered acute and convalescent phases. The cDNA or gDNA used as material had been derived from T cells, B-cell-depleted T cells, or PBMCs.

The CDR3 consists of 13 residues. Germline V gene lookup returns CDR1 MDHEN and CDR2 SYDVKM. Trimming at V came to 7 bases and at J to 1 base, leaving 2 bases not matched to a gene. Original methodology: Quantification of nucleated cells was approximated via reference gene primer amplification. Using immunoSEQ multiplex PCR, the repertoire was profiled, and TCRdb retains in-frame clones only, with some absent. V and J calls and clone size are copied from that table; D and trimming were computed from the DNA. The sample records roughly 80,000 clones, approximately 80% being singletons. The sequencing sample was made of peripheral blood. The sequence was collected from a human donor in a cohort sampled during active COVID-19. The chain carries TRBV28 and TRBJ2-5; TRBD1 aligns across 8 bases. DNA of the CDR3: TGTGCCAGCACAGGGGGCGCCCAAGAGACCCAGTACTTC. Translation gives CASTGGAQETQYF.